These 22 T cell receptor beta chains came from one sample sequenced in a study of cytomegalovirus exposure and HLA in healthy donors. TCRdb keeps only in-frame clones here, not all; method: immunoSEQ multiplex PCR. The sample records 200,000 to 250,000 clones, 65% to 85% being singletons. The sample taken for sequencing was PBMCs. The receptors originated from a woman aged 25-40 years in good health and CMV-seropositive.

The rearrangement uses TRBV9 and TRBJ1-2, with 10 bases matching TRBD1. CDR1 is SGDLS and CDR2 is YYNGEE in the germline V gene. The V segment lost 7 bases and the J segment 3 bases; nucleotides outside the gene matches: 6. The CDR3 length is 14 residues. Here the CDR3 reads CASAPGQGYYGYTF. In nucleotides, the CDR3 is TGTGCCAGCGCCCCGGGACAGGGGTACTATGGCTACACCTTC.

This clone turned up a few times. The chain combines TRBV27 with TRBJ2-2; D is uncertain. The V gene lost 8 bases and the J gene lost 3 bases, with 7 bases spanning the gap. Germline V gene data show CDR1 as MNHEY and CDR2 as SMNVEV (reference sequence). This CDR3 comprises 12 residues. CDR3 sequence reads: CASGFYTGELFF. In DNA, the CDR3 is TGTGCCAGCGGGTTCTACACCGGGGAGCTGTTTTTT.

V gene TRBV19 combines with J gene TRBJ2-3; D not resolved. The CDR3 runs to 14 residues. Germline assignment: CDR1 LNHDA and CDR2 SQIVND (reference sequence). The germline V and J ends were trimmed by 6 bases and 1 base, with 11 bases remaining between them. The CDR3 reads CASRMAFGTDTQYF. The CDR3 DNA follows: TGTGCCAGTAGGATGGCATTTGGCACAGATACGCAGTATTTT.

This clone came up once. This chain connects TRBV6-1 to TRBJ1-3; D remains ambiguous. CDR3 size: 15 residues. The germline gives CDR1 MNHNS, CDR2 SASEGT. The V end was cut by 1 base, the J end by 0 bases, with 7 bases between. CDR3 amino acids: CASSEEPFSGNTIYF. CDR3 in DNA: TGTGCCAGCAGTGAAGAACCGTTCTCTGGAAACACCATATATTTT.

The V gene is TRBV2, the J gene TRBJ1-2, with 9 bases that match TRBD1. The V segment lost 6 bases and the J segment 6 bases; nucleotides outside the gene matches: 8. This CDR3 is 14 amino acids long. In germline, CDR1 is SNHLY, CDR2 FYNNEI. The CDR3 DNA is TGTGCCAGCAGGCTCACAGGGGGCGGCGATGGCTACACCTTC. This sequence encodes CASRLTGGGDGYTF.

This chain joins TRBV19 and TRBJ2-4, with 10 bases matching TRBD1. CDR1 and CDR2 (germline): LNHDA, SQIVND (reference sequence). The CDR3 is 19 residues long. V was clipped by 4 bases and J by 0 bases; unmatched bases: 12. This CDR3 is CASSKFAGQGSLAKNIQYF. The CDR3 DNA reads TGTGCCAGTAGTAAGTTTGCGGGACAGGGGTCACTAGCCAAAAACATTCAGTACTTC.

This chain links TRBV2 with TRBJ1-4; the D gene is possibly TRBD1 (5 bases). The CDR3 extends over 13 amino acids. The V end was cut by 7 bases, the J end by 4 bases, with 10 bases between. The germline gives CDR1 SNHLY, CDR2 FYNNEI. Here the CDR3 DNA reads TGTGCCAGCACTTATCAGGGTAATGAAAAACTGTTTTTT. It translates to CASTYQGNEKLFF.

V gene TRBV4-2 combines with J gene TRBJ2-3, with D perhaps matching TRBD1 (5 bases). V was trimmed by 0 bases and J by 5 bases, leaving 9 bases between them. This CDR3 has 14 residues. Germline V CDR1 and CDR2: LGHNA, YNFKEQ. CDR3 in DNA: TGTGCCAGCAGCCAAGATGCAGGGAAAGATACGCAGTATTTT. Protein sequence: CASSQDAGKDTQYF.

The V call is TRBV2, the J call TRBJ2-2; maybe TRBD2 (6 bases). Deletions cut 10 bases from V and 2 bases from J, with 17 bases between. The CDR3 extends over 15 amino acids. Per the germline V gene, CDR1 is SNHLY and CDR2 is FYNNEI. CDR3 DNA sequence: TGTGCCATCAGACCCGGGACTGTAAACACCGGGGAGCTGTTTTTT. Its protein is CAIRPGTVNTGELFF.

This clone was detected only a few times. This chain uses TRBV10-3 with TRBJ2-3; 10 bases agree with TRBD2. Looked up from germline, CDR1 is ENHRY and CDR2 is SYGVKD. The V and J ends lost 6 bases and 0 bases, in that order; junction bases with no gene match: 15. The length of the CDR3 is 19 residues. CDR3 amino acids: CAIRDPSSGSSLSTDTQYF. The CDR3, as DNA: TGTGCCATCAGGGACCCTTCTAGCGGGAGCAGTCTTAGCACAGATACGCAGTATTTT.

J is TRBJ1-1 and V is TRBV27; possible D gene TRBD1, 6 bases. CDR3 length equals 15 residues. CDR1 and CDR2 (germline): MNHEY, SMNVEV (reference sequence). V was clipped by 3 bases and J by 4 bases, with 15 bases between them. DNA of the CDR3: TGTGCCAGCAGTTTGCAGGGGCGTGAGGTCACTGAAGCTTTCTTT. Protein: CASSLQGREVTEAFF.

This clone was counted between two and nine times. This chain joins TRBV28 and TRBJ2-5; D may be TRBD1 (6 bases). Germline CDR1 reads MDHEN; CDR2 reads SYDVKM. The CDR3 has 15 residues. V lost 5 bases and J 7 bases, leaving 20 bases between the germline ends. The CDR3 coding sequence is TGTGCCAGCAGTCCGCGGACAGAATATCCAAGGACCCAGTACTTC. Its translation: CASSPRTEYPRTQYF.

V and J are TRBV29-1 and TRBJ2-5; 12 bases line up with TRBD2. The CDR3 spans 18 residues. V gave up 6 bases and J gave up 4 bases; unmatched junction bases: 18. Germline V gives CDR1 SQVTM, CDR2 ANQGSEA. The CDR3 nucleotides are TGCAGCGTACGGTTTGTTCTAGCGGGAGGGCCCGAGGCAGAGACCCAGTACTTC. It yields the protein CSVRFVLAGGPEAETQYF. The full variable domain, in which reference TRBV29-1 and TRBJ2-5 provide the parts outside the CDR3, is SAVISQKPSRDICQRGTSLTIQCQVDSQVTMMFWYRQQPGQSLTLIATANQGSEATYESGFVIDKFPISRPNLTFSTLTVSNMSPEDSSIYLCSVRFVLAGGPEAETQYFGPGTRLLVL.

V usage is TRBV6-1 and J usage is TRBJ2-7; TRBD1 agrees at 8 bases. This CDR3 comprises 15 residues. V lost 1 base, J lost 1 base, and 3 bases stayed unmatched. The germline CDR1 and CDR2 sequences are MNHNS and SASEGT. The CDR3 here is CASSEGGTGSYEQYF. The CDR3, as DNA: TGTGCCAGCAGTGAAGGAGGGACAGGATCCTACGAGCAGTACTTC.

This clone was counted between two and nine times. The chain recombines TRBV4-1 with TRBJ2-5; D may be TRBD2 (6 bases). Germline CDR1 and CDR2: MGHRA and YSYEKL. Deletions cut 4 bases from V and 9 bases from J, with 27 bases between. The CDR3 covers 17 residues. In DNA, the CDR3 is TGCGCCAGCAGCCCCATGGGGGTGATTGTGGGTCGCGGGGCCCAGTACTTC. Translated, it gives CASSPMGVIVGRGAQYF.

V gene TRBV7-2 combines with J gene TRBJ1-2, with 7 bases identical to TRBD1. This CDR3 is built from 16 residues. After removal of 5 bases from V and 4 bases from J, the junction contained 13 bases not matched to a gene. Per the germline V gene, CDR1 is SGHTA and CDR2 is FQGNSA. The CDR3 loop reads CASSPRQGGGPYGYTF. CDR3 sequence (DNA): TGTGCCAGCAGCCCAAGACAGGGAGGAGGGCCCTATGGCTACACCTTC.

The V call is TRBV6-6, the J call TRBJ1-5, with D unclear. This CDR3 region has 14 residues. CDR1 and CDR2 (germline): MNHNY, SVGAGI (reference sequence). Deletions cut 0 bases from V and 2 bases from J, with 5 bases between. CDR3 nucleotide sequence: TGTGCCAGCAGTTACTCAGACGGCAATCAGCCCCAGCATTTT. Translation: CASSYSDGNQPQHF.

V and J are TRBV9 and TRBJ2-1; D is undetermined. V was clipped by 3 bases and J by 7 bases, with 8 bases between them. The CDR3 has 12 amino acids. CDR1 is SGDLS, CDR2 YYNGEE, per germline. CDR3 residues: CASSAQSNEQFF. CDR3 DNA sequence: TGTGCCAGCAGCGCCCAATCGAATGAGCAGTTCTTC.

This clone was counted a single time. The chain recombines TRBV4-1 with TRBJ2-7; TRBD1 is a possible D gene (5 bases). This CDR3 has 14 residues. The germline CDR1 and CDR2 sequences are MGHRA and YSYEKL. Trimming left V 2 bases short and J 1 base short, with 9 bases between. The CDR3 here is CASSQRGTSYEQYF. The CDR3 bases are TGCGCCAGCAGCCAAAGGGGAACGTCCTACGAGCAGTACTTC.

The CDR3 reads CASSQPGGTNEKLFF. The CDR3 DNA follows: TGTGCCAGCAGTCAACCCGGCGGGACTAATGAAAAACTGTTTTTT. This rearrangement joins TRBV6-5 to TRBJ1-4; D gene unclear. The V gene lost 5 bases and the J gene lost 2 bases, with 12 bases spanning the gap. The CDR3 consists of 15 residues. Germline loops: CDR1 MNHEY, CDR2 SVGAGI.

The genes are TRBV10-3 and TRBJ2-1; D unresolved. The germline V and J ends were trimmed by 0 bases and 7 bases, with 4 bases remaining between them. Germline V gives CDR1 ENHRY, CDR2 SYGVKD. The CDR3 totals 12 residues. The CDR3 DNA follows: TGTGCCATCAGTGAGTCCTCAAATGAGCAGTTCTTC. Encoded protein: CAISESSNEQFF.

The rearrangement uses TRBV7-8 and TRBJ2-5; 8 bases line up with TRBD1. The germline gives CDR1 SGHVS, CDR2 FQNEAQ. V trimming: 3 bases; J trimming: 5 bases; junction bases outside the gene matches: 5. CDR3 length: 14 amino acids. The CDR3 reads CASSLEGQVETQYF. CDR3 nucleotide sequence: TGTGCCAGCAGCTTGGAGGGACAGGTGGAGACCCAGTACTTC.